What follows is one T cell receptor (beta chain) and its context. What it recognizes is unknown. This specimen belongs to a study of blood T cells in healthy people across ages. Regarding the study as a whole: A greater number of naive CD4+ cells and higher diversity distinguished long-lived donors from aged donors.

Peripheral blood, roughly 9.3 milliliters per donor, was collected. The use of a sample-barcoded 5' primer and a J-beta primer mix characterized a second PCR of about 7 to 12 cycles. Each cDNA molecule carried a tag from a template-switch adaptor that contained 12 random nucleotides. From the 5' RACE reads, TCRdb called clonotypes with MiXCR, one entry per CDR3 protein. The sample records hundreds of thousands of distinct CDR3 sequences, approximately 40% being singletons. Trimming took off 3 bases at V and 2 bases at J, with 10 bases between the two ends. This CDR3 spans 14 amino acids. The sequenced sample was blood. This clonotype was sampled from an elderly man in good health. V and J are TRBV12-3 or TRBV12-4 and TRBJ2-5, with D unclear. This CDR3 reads CASSFLSGQETQYF. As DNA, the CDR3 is TGTGCCAGCAGTTTTCTGTCAGGACAAGAGACCCAGTACTTC.